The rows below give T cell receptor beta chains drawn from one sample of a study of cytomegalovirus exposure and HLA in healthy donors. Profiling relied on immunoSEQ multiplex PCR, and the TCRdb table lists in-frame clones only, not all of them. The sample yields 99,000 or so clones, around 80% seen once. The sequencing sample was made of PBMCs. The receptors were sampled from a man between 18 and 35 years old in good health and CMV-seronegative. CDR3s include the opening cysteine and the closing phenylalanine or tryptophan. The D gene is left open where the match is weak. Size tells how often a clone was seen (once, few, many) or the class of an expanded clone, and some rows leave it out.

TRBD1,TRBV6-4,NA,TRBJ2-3,TGTGCCAGCAGTGCCGACAGGGGGTCTGATACGCAGTATTTT,CASSADRGSDTQYF
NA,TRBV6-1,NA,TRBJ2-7,TGTGCCAGCAGCCCTCTAGCGAACGAGCAGTACTTC,CASSPLANEQYF
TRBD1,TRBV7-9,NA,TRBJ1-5,TGTGCCAGCAGTTTCGACAACAGGGGGAATCAGCCCCAGCATTTT,CASSFDNRGNQPQHF
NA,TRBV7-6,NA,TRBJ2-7,TGTGCCAGCAGCTTAGGAAGGGGTGCGTACTACGAGCAGTACTTC,CASSLGRGAYYEQYF
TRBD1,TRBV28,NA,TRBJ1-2,TGTGCCAGCAGTTTATCGACAGGGGGCTATGGCTACACCTTC,CASSLSTGGYGYTF
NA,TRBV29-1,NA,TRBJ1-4,TGCAGCGTTGAATCGACAGACGAAAATGAAAAACTGTTTTTT,CSVESTDENEKLFF
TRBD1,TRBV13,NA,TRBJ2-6,TGTGCCAGCAGCGTCGGACAGGGGGCTTCTGGGGCCAACGTCCTGACTTTC,CASSVGQGASGANVLTF
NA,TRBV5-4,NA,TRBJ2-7,TGTGCCAGCAGCTCCGCAGGGGCTGGAGAGCAGTACTTC,CASSSAGAGEQYF
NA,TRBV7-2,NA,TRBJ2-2,TGTGCCAGCAGCTTAGACGGGACCGGGGAGCTGTTTTTT,CASSLDGTGELFF
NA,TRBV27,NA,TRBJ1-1,TGTGCCAGCAGTTTAGGGCCAGGGGAGAACACTGAAGCTTTCTTT,CASSLGPGENTEAFF
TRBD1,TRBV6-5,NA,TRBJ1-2,TGTGCCAGCGGCTGGACAGGAGCTAACTATGGCTACACCTTC,CASGWTGANYGYTF
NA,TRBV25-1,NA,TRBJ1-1,TGTGCCAGCAGTGGCCTACGGGGTTGGAAGACTGAAGCTTTCTTT,CASSGLRGWKTEAFF
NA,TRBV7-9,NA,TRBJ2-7,TGTTCCAGCAGCCCAAGCCCCCTAGAGCAGTACTTC,CSSSPSPLEQYF
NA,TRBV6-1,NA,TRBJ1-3,TGTGCCAGCAGGCTGGACACAACCTCTGGAAACACCATATATTTT,CASRLDTTSGNTIYF
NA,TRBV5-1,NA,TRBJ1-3,TGCGCCAGCAGCTTGGGAAGGGGGACTGGAAACACCATATATTTT,CASSLGRGTGNTIYF
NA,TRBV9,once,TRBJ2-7,TGTGCCAGCAGCGTCGACAGCTCCTACGAGCAGTACTTC,CASSVDSSYEQYF
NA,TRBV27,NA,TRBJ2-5,TGTGCCAGCAGTTTTTCGTCGGGGGTTGGGGAGCAGTACTTC,CASSFSSGVGEQYF
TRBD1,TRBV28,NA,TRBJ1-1,TGTGCCAGCAGTTGTAGGAGGAAGAGGACAGGGTCGAACACTGAAGCTTTCTTT,CASSCRRKRTGSNTEAFF
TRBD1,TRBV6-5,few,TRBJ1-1,TGTGCCAGCAGTTACGGGACAGGGAATACTGAAGCTTTCTTT,CASSYGTGNTEAFF
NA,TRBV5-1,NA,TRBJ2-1,TGCGCCAGCAGCCCCGGGAGAGCGGGAAGGGGGTCCTACAATGAGCAGTTCTTC,CASSPGRAGRGSYNEQFF
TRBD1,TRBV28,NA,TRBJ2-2,TGTGCCAGCAGTACAGGGGCCGCGGGCACCGGGGAGCTGTTTTTT,CASSTGAAGTGELFF
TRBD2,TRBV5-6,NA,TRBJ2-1,TGTGCCAGCAGCTTGGGGGGACTACCTGGTGAGCAGTTCTTC,CASSLGGLPGEQFF
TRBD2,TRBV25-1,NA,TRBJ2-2,TGTGCCACAGGGAGGGGCCGCACCGGGGAGCTGTTTTTT,CATGRGRTGELFF
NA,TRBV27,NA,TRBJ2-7,TGTGCCAGCAGTTTAGAACCTGAGCATAGGCAGTACTTC,CASSLEPEHRQYF
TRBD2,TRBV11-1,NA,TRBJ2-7,TGTGCCAGCAGCTTAACCGGGGGGGGCTACGAGCAGTACTTC,CASSLTGGGYEQYF
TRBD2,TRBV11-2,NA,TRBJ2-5,TGTGCCAGCAGCTCCTCCGGGACTAGCAGGGAGACCCAGTACTTC,CASSSSGTSRETQYF
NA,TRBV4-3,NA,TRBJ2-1,TGCGCCAGCAGCCAAGATACAGGAGTAAGGAATGAGCAGTTCTTC,CASSQDTGVRNEQFF
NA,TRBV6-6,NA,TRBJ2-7,TGTGCCAGCAGCACCGGGACTGAACGGTACGAGCAGTACTTC,CASSTGTERYEQYF
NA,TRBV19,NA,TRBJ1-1,TGTGCCAGTAGTCTTGGTGAGGGGGGGTACACTGAAGCTTTCTTT,CASSLGEGGYTEAFF
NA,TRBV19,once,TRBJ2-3,TGTGCCAGTAGTATCGAACTTTACACAGATACGCAGTATTTT,CASSIELYTDTQYF
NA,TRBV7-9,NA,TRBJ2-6,TGTGCCAGCAGCTTAGTGGGGGGGCTAGTTGGGGCCAACGTCCTGACTTTC,CASSLVGGLVGANVLTF
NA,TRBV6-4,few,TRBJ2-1,TGTGCCAGCAGTGACTCGGAGGGCGGGAACAATGAGCAGTTCTTC,CASSDSEGGNNEQFF
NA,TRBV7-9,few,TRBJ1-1,TGTGCCAGCAGCCCACAGGGTAACACTGAAGCTTTCTTT,CASSPQGNTEAFF
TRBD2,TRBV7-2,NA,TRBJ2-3,TGTGCCAGCAGGCAACCGGGACTAGGTTCAGATACGCAGTATTTT,CASRQPGLGSDTQYF
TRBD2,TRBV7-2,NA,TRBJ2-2,TGTGCCAGCAGCTTATATCCTAGCGGTAACACCGGGGAGCTGTTTTTT,CASSLYPSGNTGELFF
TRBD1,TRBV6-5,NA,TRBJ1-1,TGTGCCAGCACCCCATGGACAGGGGGAAGCACTGAAGCTTTCTTT,CASTPWTGGSTEAFF
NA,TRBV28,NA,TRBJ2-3,TGTGCCAGCAGTAAAACCCGGGACTCTTCCCCAGATACGCAGTATTTT,CASSKTRDSSPDTQYF
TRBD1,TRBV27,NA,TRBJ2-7,TGTGCCAGCAGTTCGGGACAGCGGAGCTCCTACGAGCAGTACTTC,CASSSGQRSSYEQYF
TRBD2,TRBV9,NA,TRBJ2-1,TGTGCCAGCAGCGCGGGACTAGCGGGAGGGACTGAGCAGTTCTTC,CASSAGLAGGTEQFF
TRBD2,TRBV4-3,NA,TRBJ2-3,TGCGCCAGCAGCCAAGAAACTAGCGGACCCCCAGATACGCAGTATTTT,CASSQETSGPPDTQYF
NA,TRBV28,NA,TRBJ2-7,TGTGCCAGCAGTTCCCAGGGGCACGAGCAGTACTTC,CASSSQGHEQYF
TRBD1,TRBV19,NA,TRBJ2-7,TGTGCCAGTAGTCCTCAGGACAGGGAGCCCTACGAGCAGTACTTC,CASSPQDREPYEQYF
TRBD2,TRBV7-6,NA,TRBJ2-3,TGTGCCAGCAGCCCCTACGTGTCGCTAGCGGGAGAAGGGCACGCAGATACGCAGTATTTT,CASSPYVSLAGEGHADTQYF
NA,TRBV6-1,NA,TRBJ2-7,TGTGCCAGCAGCGAATTCAGCGGCGAGCAGTACTTC,CASSEFSGEQYF
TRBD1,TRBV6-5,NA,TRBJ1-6,TGTGCCAGCAGGTACAGGGGCTCGGGTTCACCCCTCCACTTT,CASRYRGSGSPLHF
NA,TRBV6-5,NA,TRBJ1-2,TGTGCCAGCAGTTACTCCGAAGGGGACTATGGCTACACCTTC,CASSYSEGDYGYTF
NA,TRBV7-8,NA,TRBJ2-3,TGTGCCAGCAGCTTCCGGGCGGGGACTAGCACAGATACGCAGTATTTT,CASSFRAGTSTDTQYF
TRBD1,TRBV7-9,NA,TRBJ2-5,TGTGCCAGCAGCTTATCGTTCAGGGGGCAAGAGACCCAGTACTTC,CASSLSFRGQETQYF
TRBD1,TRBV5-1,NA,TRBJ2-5,TGCGCCAGCAGCAGGACAGGAAGAGAGACCCAGTACTTC,CASSRTGRETQYF
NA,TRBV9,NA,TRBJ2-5,TGTGCCAGCAGAACAGTCCAGGGGAAAAGGGAGACCCAGTACTTC,CASRTVQGKRETQYF
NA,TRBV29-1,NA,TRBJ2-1,TGCAGCGCCGGTGAAGGTCTGTACCGGGGGTTCTTC,CSAGEGLYRGFF
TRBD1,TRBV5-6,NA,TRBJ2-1,TGTGCCAGCAGTTGGGGACAGACCTACAATGAGCAGTTCTTC,CASSWGQTYNEQFF
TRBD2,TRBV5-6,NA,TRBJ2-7,TGTGCCAGCAGCCAACCGGGACTAGCGTACGAGCAGTACTTC,CASSQPGLAYEQYF
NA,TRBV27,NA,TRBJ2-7,TGTGCCAGCAGTCTAAGCCCAGGGACTGGAACCTACGAGCAGTACTTC,CASSLSPGTGTYEQYF
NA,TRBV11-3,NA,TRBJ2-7,TGTGCCAGCACGTCGCGGACCTACGAGCAGTACTTC,CASTSRTYEQYF
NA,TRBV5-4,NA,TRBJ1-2,TGTGCCAGCAGCTTGGGACAGACCTATGGCTACACCTTC,CASSLGQTYGYTF
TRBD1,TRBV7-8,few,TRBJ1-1,TGTGCCAGCAGCCCTATGAAAGGGAAGGACAGGACTGAAGCTTTCTTT,CASSPMKGKDRTEAFF
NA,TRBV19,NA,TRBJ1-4,TGTGCCAGTAGAGGACACGGCCGGACTAATGAAAAACTGTTTTTT,CASRGHGRTNEKLFF
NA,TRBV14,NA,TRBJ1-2,TGTGCCAGCAGCCAAGCGGAGAGGCTCGGGAATGGCTACACCTTC,CASSQAERLGNGYTF